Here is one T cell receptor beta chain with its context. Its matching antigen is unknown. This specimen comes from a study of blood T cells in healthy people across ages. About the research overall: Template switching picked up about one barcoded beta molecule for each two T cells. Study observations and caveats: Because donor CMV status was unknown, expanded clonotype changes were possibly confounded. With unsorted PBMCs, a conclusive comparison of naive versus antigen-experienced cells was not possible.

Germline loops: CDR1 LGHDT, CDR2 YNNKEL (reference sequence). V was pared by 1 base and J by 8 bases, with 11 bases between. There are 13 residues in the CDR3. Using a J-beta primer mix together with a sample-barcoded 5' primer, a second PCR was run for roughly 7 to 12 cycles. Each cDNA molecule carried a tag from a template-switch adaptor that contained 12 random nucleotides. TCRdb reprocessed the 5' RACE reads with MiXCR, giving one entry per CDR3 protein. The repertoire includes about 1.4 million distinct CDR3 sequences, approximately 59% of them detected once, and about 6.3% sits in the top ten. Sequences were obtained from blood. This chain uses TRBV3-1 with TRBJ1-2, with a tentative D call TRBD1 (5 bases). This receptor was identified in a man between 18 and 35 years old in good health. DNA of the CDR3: TGTGCCAGCAGCCAAGGGGACCTCGGGGGCTACACCTTC. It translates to CASSQGDLGGYTF.